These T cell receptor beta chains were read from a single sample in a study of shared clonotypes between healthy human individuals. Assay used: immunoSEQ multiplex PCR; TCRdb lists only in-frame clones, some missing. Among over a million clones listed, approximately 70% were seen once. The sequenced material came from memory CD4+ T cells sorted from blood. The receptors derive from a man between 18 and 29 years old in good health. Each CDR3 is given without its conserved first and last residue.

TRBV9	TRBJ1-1	ASSSPSQALNTEAF
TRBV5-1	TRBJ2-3	ASSLAEATRTTDTQY
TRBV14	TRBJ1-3	ASGQYSGNTIY
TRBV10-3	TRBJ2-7	AISVGGKGESEQY
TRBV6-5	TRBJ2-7	ASSSGTNNYEQY
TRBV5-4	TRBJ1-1	ASSLSRSGDTEAF
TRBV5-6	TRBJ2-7	ASSSNSVTSGATREQY
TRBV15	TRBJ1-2	ATSSRELHGVGYT
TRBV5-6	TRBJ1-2	ASRANYGYT
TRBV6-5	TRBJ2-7	ATRQGGGRGYEQY
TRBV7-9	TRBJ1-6	ASSFGQGYSPLH
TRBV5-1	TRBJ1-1	ASRGQGNTEAF
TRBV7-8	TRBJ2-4	ASSLSTGGIQY
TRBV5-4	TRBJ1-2	ASSLQEVGYGYT
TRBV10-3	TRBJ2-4	ASSKGLAENIQY
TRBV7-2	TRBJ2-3	ASSPPPASGSTDTQY
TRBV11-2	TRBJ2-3	ASSLGGDTQY
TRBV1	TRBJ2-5	TSSQDPLHQETQY
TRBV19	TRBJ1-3	ASSTETGLFSGNTIY
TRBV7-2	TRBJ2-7	ASSPTSVSYEQY
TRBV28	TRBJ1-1	ASSPSEGWRGTEAF
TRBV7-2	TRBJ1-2	ASSLASGGYT
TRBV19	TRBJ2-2	ASSIDRGETGELF
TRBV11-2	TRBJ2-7	ASSQVPGGSGHEQY
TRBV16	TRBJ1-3	ASSQSQGFLSGNTIY
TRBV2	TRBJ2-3	ATSYSGSQADTQY
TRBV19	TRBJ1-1	ASSRSSRGDTEAF
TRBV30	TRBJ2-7	AWKYRNLGEQY
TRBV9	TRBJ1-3	ASSSRATNTIY
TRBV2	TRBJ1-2	ASTGQGGNYGYT
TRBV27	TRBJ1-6	ASSLNRGSPLH
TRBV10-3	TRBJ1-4	AISDGQGTTNEKLF
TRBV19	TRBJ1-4	ASSTTYHNEKLF
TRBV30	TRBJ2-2	AWKQGAWANTGELF
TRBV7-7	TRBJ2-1	ASSLSTSGVGEQF
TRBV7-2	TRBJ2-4	ASRGTKNIQY
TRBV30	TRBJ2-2	AWTPFGTGELF
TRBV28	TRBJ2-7	ASSRAPSTLGEQY
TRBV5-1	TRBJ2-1	ASSSAWGDEQF
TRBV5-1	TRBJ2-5	ASSSGLAGEETQY
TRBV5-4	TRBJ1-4	ASSPGFPTNEKLF
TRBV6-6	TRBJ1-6	ASTKQGSSPLH